This TCR beta chain was retrieved from a study of blood T cell repertoires in COVID-19. At the level of the study: The origin of the acute and convalescent COVID-19 samples was the United States, Italy and Spain.

Profiling relied on immunoSEQ multiplex PCR, and the TCRdb table lists in-frame clones only, not all of them. This table holds roughly 42,000 clones, roughly 87% found once. The V segment lost 5 bases and the J segment 8 bases; nucleotides outside the gene matches: 11. Germline CDR1 MNHEY, CDR2 SVGEGT. The CDR3 contains 16 residues. This chain uses TRBV6-2 or TRBV6-3 with TRBJ2-1; 11 nucleotides agree with TRBD2. This TCR was recovered from a man in his 60s with acute or convalescent COVID-19. The sequenced sample consisted of peripheral blood. CDR3 amino acids: CASSTQLAGGLHEQFF. The CDR3 DNA follows: TGTGCCAGCAGTACCCAGCTAGCGGGGGGACTCCATGAGCAGTTCTTC.